These 24 T cell receptor beta chains originate from one sample sequenced in a study of T cell responses to AZD1222 COVID-19 vaccine. Repertoires were generated with immunoSEQ multiplex PCR, while TCRdb's copy carries only in-frame clones and drops some. Among roughly 80,000 clones, around 90% were seen once, and the ten largest hold under 1.5%. The sequencing used peripheral blood, collected 28 days after the second AZD1222 dose. The receptors come from an adult who received the AZD1222 COVID-19 vaccine.

This chain links TRBV6-5 with TRBJ2-3; unclear D gene. The CDR3 has 14 amino acids. Looked up from germline, CDR1 is MNHEY and CDR2 is SVGAGI. V lost 4 bases and J 4 bases, leaving 12 bases between the germline ends. CDR3 sequence: CASSLAKSADTQYF. The CDR3 nucleotides read TGTGCCAGCAGTTTGGCCAAGTCGGCAGATACGCAGTATTTT.

The chain joins TRBV18 to TRBJ2-3, with D perhaps given as TRBD1 or TRBD2 (5 bases each). Germline CDR1 KGHSH, CDR2 LQKENI. The CDR3 runs 16 residues. The ends were cut back, 0 bases at V and 2 bases at J, with 12 bases in the middle. CDR3 in amino acids: CASSPPNRRLTDTQYF. CDR3 nucleotide sequence: TGTGCCAGCTCACCACCGAACAGGAGGCTCACAGATACGCAGTATTTT.

The V call is TRBV5-1, the J call TRBJ2-7, with TRBD2 identical over 10 bases. CDR1 is SGHRS, CDR2 YFSETQ, per germline. The CDR3 loop spans 14 amino acids. The V gene end was trimmed by 2 bases and the J gene end by 3 bases; junction bases not matched to a gene: 2. The CDR3 DNA follows: TGCGCCAGCAGCTTCGAGCGGGGGGGCTACGAGCAGTACTTC. Translating it yields CASSFERGGYEQYF.

The chain uses TRBV5-1 and TRBJ2-7, with D perhaps assigned TRBD1 or TRBD2 (5 bases each). CDR3 length: 15 amino acids. CDR1 and CDR2 (germline): SGHRS, YFSETQ. The V end lost 0 bases, the J end lost 3 bases, and 13 bases lay between the germline ends. The CDR3 protein is CASSLGGGTSYEQYF. In DNA form, the CDR3 reads TGCGCCAGCAGCTTGGGTGGGGGTACCAGCTACGAGCAGTACTTC.

The chain combines TRBV28 with TRBJ2-6; D gene unclear. Germline V CDR1 and CDR2: MDHEN, SYDVKM. This CDR3 has 14 residues. V was trimmed by 4 bases and J by 7 bases, leaving 11 bases between them. Here the CDR3 reads CASSSELTANVLTF. In DNA, the CDR3 is TGTGCCAGCAGTTCAGAACTCACTGCCAACGTCCTGACTTTC.

V is TRBV28 and J is TRBJ1-6; possibly TRBD1 for D (5 bases). In germline, CDR1 is MDHEN, CDR2 SYDVKM. V shed 0 bases and J shed 8 bases, with 14 bases lying between them. This CDR3 contains 16 residues. DNA of the CDR3: TGTGCCAGCAGTTTATGGTACGGAGGGGCTGATTCACCCCTCCACTTT. Residues: CASSLWYGGADSPLHF.

The chain recombines TRBV5-1 with TRBJ2-2; 8 bases line up with TRBD1. The CDR3 covers 16 residues. The ends lost 0 bases at V and 1 base at J; junction bases unmatched: 2. Germline V CDR1 and CDR2: SGHRS, YFSETQ. The CDR3 protein is CASSLAGTGNTGELFF. CDR3 nucleotides: TGCGCCAGCAGCTTGGCCGGGACAGGGAACACCGGGGAGCTGTTTTTT.

This chain links TRBV6-2 or TRBV6-3 with TRBJ2-1; the match to TRBD1 covers 9 bases. Germline V lookup: CDR1 MNHEY, CDR2 SVGEGT. The CDR3 contains 15 residues. With V trimmed by 2 bases and J by 5 bases, 4 bases remained unmatched. CDR3: CASSYRDRDNNEQFF. DNA of the CDR3: TGTGCCAGCAGTTACCGGGACAGGGATAACAATGAGCAGTTCTTC.

V gene TRBV2 combines with J gene TRBJ2-5; no definite D call. Germline V gene sequence: CDR1 SNHLY, CDR2 FYNNEI. V was trimmed by 6 bases and J by 2 bases, leaving 10 bases between them. The CDR3 covers 13 residues. CDR3 residues: CASSADGQETQYF. DNA for the CDR3: TGTGCCAGCAGCGCGGACGGACAAGAGACCCAGTACTTC.

J is TRBJ2-2 and V is TRBV29-1; D is possibly TRBD2 (5 bases). Looked up from germline, CDR1 is SQVTM and CDR2 is ANQGSEA. The CDR3 extends over 14 amino acids. With 7 bases removed from V and 2 bases from J, the gap between germline ends came to 14 bases. Here the CDR3 reads CSAKRDSNTGELFF. The CDR3 region has the DNA TGCAGCGCGAAACGGGATTCTAACACCGGGGAGCTGTTTTTT.

The CDR3 is CASSLSLAGGADTQYF. CDR3 sequence (DNA): TGTGCCAGCAGCTTATCCCTAGCGGGGGGGGCAGATACGCAGTATTTT. The rearrangement joins TRBV7-2 to TRBJ2-3; TRBD2 matches 12 bases. CDR1 SGHTA and CDR2 FQGNSA come from the germline V gene. J lost 4 bases, V lost 2 bases, and 4 bases had no gene match. The CDR3 loop spans 16 amino acids.

The J gene is TRBJ1-4, the V gene TRBV5-6; 7 nucleotides agree with TRBD1. There are 14 residues in the CDR3. Germline V gene lookup returns CDR1 SGHDT and CDR2 YYEEEE. V was clipped by 6 bases and J by 7 bases; unmatched bases: 9. The CDR3 DNA sequence: TGTGCCAGCACCTACACAGGGGTAGGTGAAAAACTGTTTTTT. It encodes CASTYTGVGEKLFF. Drawing the rest from reference TRBV5-6 and TRBJ1-4, the complete variable domain is DAGVTQSPTHLIKTRGQQVTLRCSPKSGHDTVSWYQQALGQGPQFIFQYYEEEERQRGNFPDRFSGHQFPNYSSELNVNALLLGDSALYLCASTYTGVGEKLFFGSGTQLSVL.

The chain has TRBV7-9 and TRBJ1-1, with TRBD1 matching over 12 bases. The CDR3 totals 16 residues. The V gene's germline CDR1 is SEHNR and CDR2 FQNEAQ (reference sequence). Trimming took 5 bases from V and 0 from J; bases not matched to a gene: 4. The CDR3: CASSPGTGGMNTEAFF. The CDR3 DNA reads as TGTGCCAGCAGCCCCGGGACAGGGGGCATGAACACTGAAGCTTTCTTT.

The chain couples TRBV7-9 to TRBJ2-7, with TRBD1 matching over 7 bases. This CDR3 spans 13 amino acids. The ends lost 7 bases at V and 3 bases at J; junction bases unmatched: 6. The germline CDR1 and CDR2 sequences are SEHNR and FQNEAQ (reference sequence). CDR3: CASNTRGFYEQYF. CDR3 sequence (DNA): TGTGCCAGCAACACCAGGGGGTTCTACGAGCAGTACTTC.

The J gene is TRBJ1-5, the V gene TRBV3-1 (or the pseudogene TRBV3-2); no clear D gene. The V end lost 4 bases, the J end lost 4 bases, and 8 bases lay between the germline ends. The germline gives CDR1 LGHDT, CDR2 YNNKEL (reference sequence). This CDR3 comprises 13 residues. CDR3 coding DNA: TGTGCCAGCAGCCTTACAGAGAATCAGCCCCAGCATTTT. Translated: CASSLTENQPQHF.

V gene TRBV9 combines with J gene TRBJ1-3; D gene ambiguous. V was clipped by 4 bases and J by 0 bases, with 11 bases between them. Germline CDR1 and CDR2: SGDLS and YYNGEE. This CDR3 has 15 residues. The CDR3 is CASSQLVYSGNTIYF. The CDR3 DNA is TGTGCCAGCAGCCAGTTGGTCTACTCTGGAAACACCATATATTTT.

The gene calls are TRBV19 and TRBJ2-7, with unresolved D. CDR3 size: 14 residues. Germline V gives CDR1 LNHDA, CDR2 SQIVND (reference sequence). V lost 3 bases and J 6 bases, leaving 15 bases between the germline ends. Here the CDR3 reads CASSISPRHGEQYF. CDR3 in DNA: TGTGCCAGTAGTATTTCTCCCAGGCACGGCGAGCAGTACTTC.

This clone was seen once. V gene TRBV28 combines with J gene TRBJ2-2; 9 bases agree with TRBD2. The CDR3 covers 13 residues. With V trimmed by 8 bases and J by 5 bases, 3 bases remained unmatched. The germline CDR1 and CDR2 sequences are MDHEN and SYDVKM. The DNA of the CDR3 is TGTGCCAGCCTGGCGGGAGGGACCGGGGAGCTGTTTTTT. Residues: CASLAGGTGELFF.

The V and J genes are TRBV6-6 and TRBJ2-5, with 8 bases aligning to TRBD1. CDR1 is MNHNY, CDR2 SVGAGI, per germline (reference sequence). The CDR3 spans 15 residues. The V and J ends lost 6 bases and 2 bases, in that order; junction bases with no gene match: 8. In nucleotides, the CDR3 is TGTGCCAGCAGACGTGGGACAGGCCAGCAAGAGACCCAGTACTTC. It specifies CASRRGTGQQETQYF.

This chain joins TRBV18 and TRBJ1-1; no reliable D call. CDR1 is KGHSH and CDR2 is LQKENI in the germline V gene. The germline V and J ends were trimmed by 2 bases and 3 bases, with 7 bases remaining between them. This CDR3 spans 13 amino acids. CDR3 nucleotides: TGTGCCAGCTCACCAGGGGTATACACTGAAGCTTTCTTT. The encoded protein is CASSPGVYTEAFF. The variable domain in full, with the rest retrieved from reference TRBV18 and TRBJ1-1, is NAGVMQNPRHLVRRRGQEARLRCSPMKGHSHVYWYRQLPEEGLKFMVYLQKENIIDESGMPKERFSAEFPKEGPSILRIQQVVRGDSAAYFCASSPGVYTEAFFGQGTRLTVV.

The rearrangement uses TRBV5-4 and TRBJ2-2, with 7 nucleotides matching TRBD2. With 4 bases clipped from V and 7 bases from J, the junction kept 4 bases outside the gene matches. Germline V gives CDR1 SGHNT, CDR2 YYREEE (reference sequence). This CDR3 is 13 amino acids long. CDR3 in amino acids: CASSPGGFGELFF. CDR3 sequence (DNA): TGTGCCAGCAGCCCCGGGGGGTTCGGGGAGCTGTTTTTT.

This chain connects TRBV30 to TRBJ2-3; TRBD1 is a possible D gene (5 bases). The CDR3 contains 12 residues. Germline CDR1 is GTSNPN and CDR2 is SVGIG (reference sequence). V gave up 3 bases and J gave up 2 bases, with 6 bases separating them. CDR3 nucleotide sequence: TGTGCCTGGAGCAGGGACACAGATACGCAGTATTTT. Protein sequence: CAWSRDTDTQYF. Variable domain in full (rest from reference TRBV30 and TRBJ2-3): SQTIHQWPATLVQPVGSPLSLECTVEGTSNPNLYWYRQAAGRGLQLLFYSVGIGQISSEVPQNLSASRPQDRQFILSSKKLLLSDSGFYLCAWSRDTDTQYFGPGTRLTVL.

The chain has TRBV7-9 and TRBJ1-3; possibly TRBD1 for D (5 bases). Germline CDR1 SEHNR, CDR2 FQNEAQ (reference sequence). The CDR3 spans 12 residues. DNA of the CDR3: TGTGCAGCTGACAGCTCTGGAAACACCATATATTTT. Amino acid sequence: CAADSSGNTIYF.

This chain links TRBV4-2 with TRBJ2-3; weak D call: TRBD1 (6 bases). Per the germline V gene, CDR1 is LGHNA and CDR2 is YNFKEQ. V was trimmed by 4 bases and J by 5 bases, leaving 19 bases between them. The CDR3 is 16 amino acids. CDR3 loop: CASSPPERGNRDTQYF. The CDR3 nucleotides are TGTGCCAGCAGCCCCCCTGAGAGGGGGAATCGAGATACGCAGTATTTT.